This T cell receptor (beta chain) comes out of a study of human T cells and chemical hapten exposure. At the level of the study: Alopecia areata, totalis or universalis affected patients who were mostly female.

Time point in this sample: patch test 1, 2 weeks after DPC sensitization. The treatment: therapeutic diphenylcyclopropenone sensitization with weekly scalp DPC. The authors' total RNA extraction used unfractionated whole blood. Germline V gene data show CDR1 as SGHTA and CDR2 as FQGNSA. The V gene end was trimmed by 3 bases and the J gene end by 6 bases; junction bases not matched to a gene: 7. There are 15 residues in the CDR3. A single record per CDR3 protein comes from TCRdb applying MiXCR to the RACE reads. The sample includes around 300,000 distinct CDR3 sequences, around 6.9% of them seen just once.

The chain employs TRBV7-2 and TRBJ1-1, with 10 positions matching TRBD1. The source was whole blood, collected in connection with sensitization to the hapten diphenylcyclopropenone (DPC). This TCR derives from a woman younger than 35 with alopecia areata. Some clones in this sample may be carry-over from other donors' samples. The CDR3 DNA reads as TGTGCCAGCAGCTTCACCGGGACAGGGGTCGCTGAAGCTTTCTTT. Translation gives CASSFTGTGVAEAFF.